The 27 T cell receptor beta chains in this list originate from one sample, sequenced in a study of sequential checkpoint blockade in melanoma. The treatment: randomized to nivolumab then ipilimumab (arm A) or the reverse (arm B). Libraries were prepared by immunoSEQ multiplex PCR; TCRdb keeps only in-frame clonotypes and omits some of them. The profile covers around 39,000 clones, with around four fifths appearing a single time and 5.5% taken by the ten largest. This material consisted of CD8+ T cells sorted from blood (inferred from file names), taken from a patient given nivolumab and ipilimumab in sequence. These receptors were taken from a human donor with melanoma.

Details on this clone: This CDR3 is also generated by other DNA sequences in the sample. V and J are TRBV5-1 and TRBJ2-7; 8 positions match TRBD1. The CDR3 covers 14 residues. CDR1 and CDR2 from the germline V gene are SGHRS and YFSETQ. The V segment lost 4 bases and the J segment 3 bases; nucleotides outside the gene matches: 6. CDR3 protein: CASSPGTGGYEQYF. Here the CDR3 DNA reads TGCGCCAGCAGCCCCGGGACAGGCGGCTACGAGCAGTACTTC.

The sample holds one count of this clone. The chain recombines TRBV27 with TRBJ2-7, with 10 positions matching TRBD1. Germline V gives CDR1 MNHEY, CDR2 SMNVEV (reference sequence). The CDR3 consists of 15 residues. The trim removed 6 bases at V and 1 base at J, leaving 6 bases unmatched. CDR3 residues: CASSMTGGESYEQYF. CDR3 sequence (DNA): TGTGCCAGCAGCATGACAGGGGGCGAGTCCTACGAGCAGTACTTC.

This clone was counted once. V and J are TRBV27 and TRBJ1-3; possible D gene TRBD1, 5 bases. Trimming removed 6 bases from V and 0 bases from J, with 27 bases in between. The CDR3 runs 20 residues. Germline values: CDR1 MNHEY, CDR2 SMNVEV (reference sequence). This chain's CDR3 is CASRHSWGEGRSVSGNTIYF. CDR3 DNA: TGTGCCAGCAGACACTCCTGGGGGGAGGGACGATCGGTCTCTGGAAACACCATATATTTT.

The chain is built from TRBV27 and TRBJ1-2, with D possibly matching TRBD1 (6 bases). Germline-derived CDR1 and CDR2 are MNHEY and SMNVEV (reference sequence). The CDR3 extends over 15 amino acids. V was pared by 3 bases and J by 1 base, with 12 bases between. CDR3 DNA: TGTGCCAGCAGTTTCCTTGGCAGGGGTAACTATGGCTACACCTTC. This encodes CASSFLGRGNYGYTF.

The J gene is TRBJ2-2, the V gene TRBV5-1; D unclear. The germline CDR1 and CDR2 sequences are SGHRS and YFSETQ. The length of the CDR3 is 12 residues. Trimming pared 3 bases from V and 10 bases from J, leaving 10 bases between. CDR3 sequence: CASSSYTTELFF. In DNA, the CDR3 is TGCGCCAGCAGCTCTTACACCACGGAGCTGTTTTTT.

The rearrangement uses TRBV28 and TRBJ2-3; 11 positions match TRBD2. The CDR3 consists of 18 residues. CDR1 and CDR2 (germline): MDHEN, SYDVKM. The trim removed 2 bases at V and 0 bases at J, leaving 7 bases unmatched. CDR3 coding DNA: TGTGCCAGCAGTTTACTCCTAGCGGGAGGCGATAGCACAGATACGCAGTATTTT. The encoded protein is CASSLLLAGGDSTDTQYF.

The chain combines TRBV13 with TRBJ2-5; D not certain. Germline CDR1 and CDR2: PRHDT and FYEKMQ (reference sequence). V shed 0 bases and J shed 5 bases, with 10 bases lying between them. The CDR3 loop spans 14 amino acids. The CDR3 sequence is CASSLGNSLETQYF. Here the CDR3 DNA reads TGTGCCAGCAGCTTAGGTAATAGCTTGGAGACCCAGTACTTC.

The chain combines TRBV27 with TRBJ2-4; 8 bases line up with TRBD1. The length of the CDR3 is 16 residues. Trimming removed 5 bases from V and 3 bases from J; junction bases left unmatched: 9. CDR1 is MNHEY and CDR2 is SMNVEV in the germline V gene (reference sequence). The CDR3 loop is CASSDRTGIFKNIQYF. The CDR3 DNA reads TGTGCCAGCAGTGACCGGACAGGGATTTTCAAAAACATTCAGTACTTC.

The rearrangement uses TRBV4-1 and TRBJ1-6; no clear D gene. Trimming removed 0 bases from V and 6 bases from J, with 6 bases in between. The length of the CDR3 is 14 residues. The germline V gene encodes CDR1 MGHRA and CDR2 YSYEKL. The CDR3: CASSQDRINSPLHF. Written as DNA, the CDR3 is TGCGCCAGCAGCCAAGACAGAATTAATTCACCCCTCCACTTT.

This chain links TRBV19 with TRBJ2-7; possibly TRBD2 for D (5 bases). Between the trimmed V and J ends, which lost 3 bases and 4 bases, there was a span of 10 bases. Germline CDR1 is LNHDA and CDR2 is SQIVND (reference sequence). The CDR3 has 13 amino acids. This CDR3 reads CASSIGDSYEQYF. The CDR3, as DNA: TGTGCCAGTAGTATCGGGGATTCTTACGAGCAGTACTTC.

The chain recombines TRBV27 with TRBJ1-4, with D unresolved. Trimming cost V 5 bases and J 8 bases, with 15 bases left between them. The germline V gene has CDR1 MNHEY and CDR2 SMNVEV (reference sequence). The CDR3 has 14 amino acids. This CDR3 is CASSIAGGREKLFF. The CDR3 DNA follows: TGTGCCAGCAGTATCGCGGGTGGTAGGGAAAAACTGTTTTTT.

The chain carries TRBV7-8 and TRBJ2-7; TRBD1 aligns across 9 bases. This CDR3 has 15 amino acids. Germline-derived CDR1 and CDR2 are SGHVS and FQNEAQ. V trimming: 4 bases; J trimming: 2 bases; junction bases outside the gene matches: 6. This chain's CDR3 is CASSSPGQGTYEQYF. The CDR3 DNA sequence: TGTGCCAGCAGCTCACCGGGACAGGGTACCTACGAGCAGTACTTC.

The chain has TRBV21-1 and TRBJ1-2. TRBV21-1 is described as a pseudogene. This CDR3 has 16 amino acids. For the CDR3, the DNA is TGTGCCAGCAGCAAAATCCGGGACGGGAGTTACGATGGCTACACCTTC. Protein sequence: CASSKIRDGSYDGYTF.

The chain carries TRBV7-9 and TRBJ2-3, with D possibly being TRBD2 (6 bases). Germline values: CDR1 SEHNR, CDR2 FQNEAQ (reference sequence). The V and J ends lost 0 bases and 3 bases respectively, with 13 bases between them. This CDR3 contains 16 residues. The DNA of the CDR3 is TGTGCCAGCAGCTTAGCGTGGGCTAGCGCTACAGATACGCAGTATTTT. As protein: CASSLAWASATDTQYF.

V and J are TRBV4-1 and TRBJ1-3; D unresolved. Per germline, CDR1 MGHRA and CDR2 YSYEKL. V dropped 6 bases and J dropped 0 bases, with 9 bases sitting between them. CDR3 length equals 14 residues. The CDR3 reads CASRPTDSGNTIYF. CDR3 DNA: TGCGCCAGCAGACCAACAGACTCTGGAAACACCATATATTTT.

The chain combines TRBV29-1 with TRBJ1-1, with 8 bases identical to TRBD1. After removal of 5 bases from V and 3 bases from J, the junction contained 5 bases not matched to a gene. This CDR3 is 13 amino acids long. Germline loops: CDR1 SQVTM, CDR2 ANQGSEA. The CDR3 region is CSVRTGLDTEAFF. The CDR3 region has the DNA TGCAGCGTTCGGACAGGGTTGGACACTGAAGCTTTCTTT.

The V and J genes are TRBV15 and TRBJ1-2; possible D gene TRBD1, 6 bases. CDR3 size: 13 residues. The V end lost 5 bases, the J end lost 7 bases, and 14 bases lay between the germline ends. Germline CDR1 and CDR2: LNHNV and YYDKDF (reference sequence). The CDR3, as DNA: TGTGCCACCAGCCTTTCGGGGGGGGCTGGCTACACCTTC. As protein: CATSLSGGAGYTF.

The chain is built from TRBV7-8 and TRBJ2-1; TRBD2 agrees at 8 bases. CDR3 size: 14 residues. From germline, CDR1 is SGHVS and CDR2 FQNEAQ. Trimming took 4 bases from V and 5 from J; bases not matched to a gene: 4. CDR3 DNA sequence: TGTGCCAGCAGCTACAGCGGGGGACACAATGAGCAGTTCTTC. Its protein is CASSYSGGHNEQFF.

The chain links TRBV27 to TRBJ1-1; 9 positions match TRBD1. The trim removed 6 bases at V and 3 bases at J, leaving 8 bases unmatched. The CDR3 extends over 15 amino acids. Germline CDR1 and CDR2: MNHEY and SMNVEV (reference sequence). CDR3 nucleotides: TGTGCCAGCAGAACAGGGGGCATAGGAGACACTGAAGCTTTCTTT. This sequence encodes CASRTGGIGDTEAFF.

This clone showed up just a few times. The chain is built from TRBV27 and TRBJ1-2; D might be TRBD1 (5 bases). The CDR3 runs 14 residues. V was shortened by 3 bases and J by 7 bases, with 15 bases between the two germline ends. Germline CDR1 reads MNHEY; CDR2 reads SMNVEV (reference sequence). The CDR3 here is CASSFADWGVGYTF. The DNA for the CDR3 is TGTGCCAGCAGTTTTGCTGACTGGGGGGTTGGCTACACCTTC.

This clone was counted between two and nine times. The CDR3 DNA reads as TGTGCCAGCAGCGTTGGGGCGGGGGGGCCGGGAGAGACCCAGTACTTC. This sequence encodes CASSVGAGGPGETQYF. V and J are TRBV9 and TRBJ2-5, with 9 bases lining up with TRBD2. V lost 2 bases and J lost 4; bases outside the gene matches: 9. This CDR3 comprises 16 residues. The V gene's germline CDR1 is SGDLS and CDR2 YYNGEE. The full variable domain, in which reference TRBV9 and TRBJ2-5 provide the parts outside the CDR3, is DSGVTQTPKHLITATGQRVTLRCSPRSGDLSVYWYQQSLDQGLQFLIQYYNGEERAKGNILERFSAQQFPDLHSELNLSSLELGDSALYFCASSVGAGGPGETQYFGPGTRLLVL.

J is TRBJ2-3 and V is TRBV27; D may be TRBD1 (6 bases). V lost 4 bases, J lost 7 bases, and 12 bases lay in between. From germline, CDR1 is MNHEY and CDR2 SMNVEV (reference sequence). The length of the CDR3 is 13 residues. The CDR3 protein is CASSSDSFNTQYF. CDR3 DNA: TGTGCCAGCAGTTCGGACAGTTTTAATACGCAGTATTTT.

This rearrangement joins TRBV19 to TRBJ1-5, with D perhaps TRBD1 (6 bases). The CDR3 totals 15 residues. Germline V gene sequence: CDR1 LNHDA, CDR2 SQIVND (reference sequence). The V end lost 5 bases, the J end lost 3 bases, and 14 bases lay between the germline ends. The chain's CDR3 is CASSYGQGTNQPQHF. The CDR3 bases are TGTGCCAGTAGTTATGGGCAGGGGACCAATCAGCCCCAGCATTTT.

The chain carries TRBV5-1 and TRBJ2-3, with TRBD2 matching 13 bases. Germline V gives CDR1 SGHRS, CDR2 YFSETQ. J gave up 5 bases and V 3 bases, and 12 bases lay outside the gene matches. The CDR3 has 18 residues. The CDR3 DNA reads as TGCGCCAGCAGCTGGACAGGACTAGCGGGGGATATGCGAGATACGCAGTATTTT. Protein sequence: CASSWTGLAGDMRDTQYF.

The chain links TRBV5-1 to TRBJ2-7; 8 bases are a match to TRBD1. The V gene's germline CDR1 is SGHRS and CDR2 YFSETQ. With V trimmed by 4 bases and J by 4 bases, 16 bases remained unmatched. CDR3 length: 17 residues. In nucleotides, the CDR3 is TGCGCCAGCAGCGAGGGGAGTCCAGGGGGCGGCGGATACGAGCAGTACTTC. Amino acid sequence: CASSEGSPGGGGYEQYF. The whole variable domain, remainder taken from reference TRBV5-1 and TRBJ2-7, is KAGVTQTPRYLIKTRGQQVTLSCSPISGHRSVSWYQQTPGQGLQFLFEYFSETQRNKGNFPGRFSGRQFSNSRSEMNVSTLELGDSALYLCASSEGSPGGGGYEQYFGPGTRLTVT.

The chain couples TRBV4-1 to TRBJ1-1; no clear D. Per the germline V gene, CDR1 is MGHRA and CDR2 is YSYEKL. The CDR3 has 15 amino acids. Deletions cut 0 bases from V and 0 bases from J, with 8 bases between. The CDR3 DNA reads TGCGCCAGCAGCCAAGAAGAGCTCATGAACACTGAAGCTTTCTTT. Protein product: CASSQEELMNTEAFF.

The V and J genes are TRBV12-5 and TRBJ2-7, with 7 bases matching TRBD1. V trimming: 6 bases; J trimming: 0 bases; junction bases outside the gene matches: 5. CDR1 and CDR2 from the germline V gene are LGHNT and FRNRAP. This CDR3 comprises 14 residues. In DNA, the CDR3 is TGTGCTAGTGGCGACGACAGGGTCTCCTACGAGCAGTACTTC. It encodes CASGDDRVSYEQYF.